The next 7 T cell receptor beta chains were all read from a single sample in a study of cytomegalovirus exposure and HLA in healthy donors. The PCR was carried out with 60 Vbeta primers and 13 Jbeta primers. Data came from immunoSEQ multiplex PCR; TCRdb stores just in-frame clones and leaves some out. The sample lists hundreds of thousands of clones, 83% occurring once. Sample: PBMCs. Receptors originate from a girl aged 10 to 17 in good health and CMV-seronegative.

The genes are TRBV28 and TRBJ1-4; 7 bases align to TRBD1. The V gene end was trimmed by 3 bases and the J gene end by 15 bases; junction bases not matched to a gene: 7. The CDR3 runs to 12 residues. From germline, CDR1 is MDHEN and CDR2 SYDVKM. CDR3 loop: CASSFLTGVVFF. CDR3 coding DNA: TGTGCCAGCAGTTTTTTAACAGGGGTGGTGTTTTTT.

CDR3 sequence: CASRAGLGELFF. In DNA form, the CDR3 reads TGTGCCAGCAGAGCGGGCCTCGGGGAGCTGTTTTTT. The V and J genes are TRBV11-2 and TRBJ2-2, with D perhaps TRBD2 (6 bases). This CDR3 is built from 12 residues. The V and J ends lost 6 bases and 7 bases respectively, with 9 bases between them. CDR1 and CDR2 from the germline V gene are SGHAT and FQNNGV.

This chain connects TRBV27 to TRBJ2-6; 7 bases match TRBD1. CDR3 length equals 19 residues. With 5 bases clipped from V and 0 bases from J, the junction kept 13 bases outside the gene matches. CDR1 is MNHEY and CDR2 is SMNVEV in the germline V gene (reference sequence). The CDR3 is CASSRWDSLSPSGANVLTF. CDR3 in DNA: TGTGCCAGCAGTCGTTGGGACAGCTTGTCCCCCTCTGGGGCCAACGTCCTGACTTTC. Variable domain in full (rest from reference TRBV27 and TRBJ2-6): EAQVTQNPRYLITVTGKKLTVTCSQNMNHEYMSWYRQDPGLGLRQIYYSMNVEVTDKGDVPEGYKVSRKEKRNFPLILESPSPNQTSLYFCASSRWDSLSPSGANVLTFGAGSRLTVL.

This rearrangement joins TRBV9 to TRBJ2-1; 8 nucleotides agree with TRBD2. Germline lookup yields CDR1 SGDLS and CDR2 YYNGEE. The CDR3 is 16 residues long. V shed 3 bases, J shed 4 bases, and the junction held 9 bases outside the gene matches. Written as DNA, the CDR3 is TGTGCCAGCAGCGCTAGGGCACTAGCGGATTACAATGAGCAGTTCTTC. As protein: CASSARALADYNEQFF.

The CDR3 nucleotides are TGTGCCAGCAGCCGGGACAGCGTCTACGAGCAGTACTTC. Translation gives CASSRDSVYEQYF. V is TRBV5-5 and J is TRBJ2-7; 7 nucleotides line up with TRBD1. The CDR3 runs to 13 residues. Trimming cost V 4 bases and J 3 bases; bases outside gene matches: 4. CDR1 SGHKS and CDR2 YYEKEE come from the germline V gene (reference sequence).

The chain links TRBV5-1 to TRBJ2-2; 8 bases map to TRBD2. Germline V lookup: CDR1 SGHRS, CDR2 YFSETQ. Trimming took 4 bases from V and 0 from J; bases not matched to a gene: 2. The CDR3 spans 15 residues. The CDR3 sequence is CASSAGLANTGELFF. Here the CDR3 DNA reads TGCGCCAGCAGCGCGGGACTAGCGAACACCGGGGAGCTGTTTTTT.

V is TRBV1 and J is TRBJ2-7; the D call TRBD1 from the table was never checked on the DNA. TRBV1 is reported as a pseudogene. The CDR3 has 18 amino acids. DNA for the CDR3: TGCACCAGCAGCCAAGTCGGATCCCCAGGGGGCGGTAGCTACGAGCAGTACTTC. It is translated as CTSSQVGSPGGGSYEQYF.